This is a list of T cell receptor beta chains from one sample in a study of shared clonotypes between healthy human individuals. Sequencing used immunoSEQ multiplex PCR; TCRdb keeps in-frame clones, though not all of them. The sample yields approximately 2.5 million clones, just over 90% seen once. Sequencing was carried out using naive CD4+ T cells sorted from blood. These receptors were obtained from a man between 18 and 29 years old in good health. CDR3s include the opening cysteine and the closing phenylalanine or tryptophan. The D gene is left open where the match is weak. Some rows have no size entry. The others give once, few or many, or a class for an expanded clone.

TGTGCCAGCAGTTACTTCCCGGGAACCACTACCGGGGAGCTGTTTTTT	CASSYFPGTTTGELFF	NA	NA	TRBJ2-2	TRBV6-5
TGTGCCAGCACCTTAGCGGGGGGGCCAGAGACCCAGTACTTC	CASTLAGGPETQYF	NA	TRBD2	TRBJ2-5	TRBV5-5
TGTGCCAGCAGCTTCGCAGGGGATCATGGCTACACCTTC	CASSFAGDHGYTF	NA	NA	TRBJ1-2	TRBV11-2
TGTGCCAGCAGTCGAGGGGTGAGGGATCAGCCCCAGCATTTT	CASSRGVRDQPQHF	NA	NA	TRBJ1-5	TRBV6-5
TGTGCCAGCAGCTTGGTCACAGATACGCAGTATTTT	CASSLVTDTQYF	NA	NA	TRBJ2-3	TRBV5-4
TGTGCCAGCAGTTTAAGGGGCCTTTGGGCCGGCGGCTACGAGCAGTACTTC	CASSLRGLWAGGYEQYF	once	NA	TRBJ2-7	TRBV27
TGTGCCTGGAGGTCCGTAGGTGAAAAACTGTTTTTT	CAWRSVGEKLFF	NA	NA	TRBJ1-4	TRBV30
TGTGCCAGCAGTATAACAGGGGCCTACGAGCAGTACTTC	CASSITGAYEQYF	NA	TRBD1	TRBJ2-7	TRBV6-1
TGCGCCAGCCGTATTGGGGACGGTAATCAGCCCCAGCATTTT	CASRIGDGNQPQHF	NA	NA	TRBJ1-5	TRBV5-1
TGTGCCAGCACGGGACTAGCGGGAGATACGCAGTATTTT	CASTGLAGDTQYF	NA	TRBD2	TRBJ2-3	TRBV5-6
TGTGCCAGCAGTGATGTTTTACGTCAGTTCTTC	CASSDVLRQFF	NA	NA	TRBJ2-1	TRBV25-1
TGTGCCAGCATTAGGACAGGGGAAGGGTATGGCTACACCTTC	CASIRTGEGYGYTF	NA	TRBD1	TRBJ1-2	TRBV7-9
TGTGCCAGCAGCCGCCAGGGGAACTATGGCTACACCTTC	CASSRQGNYGYTF	NA	NA	TRBJ1-2	TRBV6-5
TGTGCCAGCAGCTTGACTTTAGGGGACAGCTACAATGAGCAGTTCTTC	CASSLTLGDSYNEQFF	NA	TRBD1	TRBJ2-1	TRBV5-5
TGTGCCAGCAGCCCAGTTCGGGGCTCGACCTACAATGAGCAGTTCTTC	CASSPVRGSTYNEQFF	NA	NA	TRBJ2-1	TRBV11-2
TGTGCCATCAGGGGTGGGGGAACGGACCACGAGCAGTACTTC	CAIRGGGTDHEQYF	NA	NA	TRBJ2-7	TRBV10-3
TGTGCCAGCAGTCTTGGGACGTCCCTCTTC	CASSLGTSLF	NA	NA	TRBJ1-2	TRBV2
TGTGCCGAGATTGGGGGGTCAGCAGATACGCAGTATTTT	CAEIGGSADTQYF	NA	NA	TRBJ2-3	TRBV2
TGCGCCAGCAGCTTGCGGGGGGAGTCCGGGGAGCTGTTTTTT	CASSLRGESGELFF	NA	TRBD2	TRBJ2-2	TRBV5-1
TGTGCCAGCAGTTACTCGAACAGGTTTGGATACACCTTC	CASSYSNRFGYTF	once	NA	TRBJ1-2	TRBV6-6
TGTGCCAGCAGTGAAACAGGAGGGACTCAAGATACGCAGTATTTT	CASSETGGTQDTQYF	NA	NA	TRBJ2-3	TRBV6-1